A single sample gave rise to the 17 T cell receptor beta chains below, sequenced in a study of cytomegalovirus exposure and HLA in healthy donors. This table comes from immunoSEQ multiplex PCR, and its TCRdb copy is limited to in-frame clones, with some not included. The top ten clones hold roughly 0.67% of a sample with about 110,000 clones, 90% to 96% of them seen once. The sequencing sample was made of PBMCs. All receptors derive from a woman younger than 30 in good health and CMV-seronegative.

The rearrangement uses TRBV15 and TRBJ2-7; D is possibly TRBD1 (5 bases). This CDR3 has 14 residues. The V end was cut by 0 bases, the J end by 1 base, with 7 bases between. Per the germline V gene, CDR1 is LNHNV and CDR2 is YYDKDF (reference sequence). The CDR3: CATSRETDSYEQYF. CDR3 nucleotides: TGTGCCACCAGCAGAGAGACAGATTCCTACGAGCAGTACTTC.

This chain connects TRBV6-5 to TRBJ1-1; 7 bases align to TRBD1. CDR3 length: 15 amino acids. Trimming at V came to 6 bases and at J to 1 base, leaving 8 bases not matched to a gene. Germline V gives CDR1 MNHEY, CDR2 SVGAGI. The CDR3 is CASREDRRTNTEAFF. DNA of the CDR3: TGTGCCAGCAGAGAGGACAGGCGAACGAACACTGAAGCTTTCTTT.

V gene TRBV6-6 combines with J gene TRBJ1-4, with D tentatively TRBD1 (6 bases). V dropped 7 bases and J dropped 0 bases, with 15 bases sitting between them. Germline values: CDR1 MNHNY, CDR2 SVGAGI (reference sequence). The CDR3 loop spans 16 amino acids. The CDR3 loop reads CASTFVRGATNEKLFF. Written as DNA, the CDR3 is TGTGCCAGCACGTTTGTCAGGGGAGCAACTAATGAAAAACTGTTTTTT.

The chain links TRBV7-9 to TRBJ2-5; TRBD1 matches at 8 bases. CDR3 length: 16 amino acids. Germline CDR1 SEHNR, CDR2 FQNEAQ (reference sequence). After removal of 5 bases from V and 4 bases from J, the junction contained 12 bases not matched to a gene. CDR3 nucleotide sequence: TGTGCCAGCAGCAGGGATGGACAGGGAAAGGGAGAGACCCAGTACTTC. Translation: CASSRDGQGKGETQYF. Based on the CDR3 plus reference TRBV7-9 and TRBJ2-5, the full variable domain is DTGVSQNPRHKITKRGQNVTFRCDPISEHNRLYWYRQTLGQGPEFLTYFQNEAQLEKSRLLSDRFSAERPKGSFSTLEIQRTEQGDSAMYLCASSRDGQGKGETQYFGPGTRLLVL.

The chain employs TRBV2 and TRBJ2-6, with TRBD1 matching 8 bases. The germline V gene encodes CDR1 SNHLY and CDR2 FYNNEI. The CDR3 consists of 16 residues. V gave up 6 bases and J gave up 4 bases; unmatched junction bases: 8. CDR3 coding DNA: TGTGCCAGCAGCGAGCAGGGGGCGGGGGGGGCCAACGTCCTGACTTTC. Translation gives CASSEQGAGGANVLTF.

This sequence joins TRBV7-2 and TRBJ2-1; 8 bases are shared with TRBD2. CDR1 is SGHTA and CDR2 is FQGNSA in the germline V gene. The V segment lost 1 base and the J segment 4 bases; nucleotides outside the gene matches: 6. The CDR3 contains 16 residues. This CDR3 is CASSLGSGGAYNEQFF. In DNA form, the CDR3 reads TGTGCCAGCAGCTTAGGGTCGGGGGGGGCTTACAATGAGCAGTTCTTC.

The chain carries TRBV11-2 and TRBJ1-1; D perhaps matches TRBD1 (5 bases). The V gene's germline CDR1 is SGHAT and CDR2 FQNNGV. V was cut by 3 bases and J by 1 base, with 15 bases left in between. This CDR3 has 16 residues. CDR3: CASSFSAGAKNTEAFF. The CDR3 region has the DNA TGTGCCAGCAGCTTTTCCGCTGGGGCAAAGAACACTGAAGCTTTCTTT.

The CDR3 here is CASSWDTTDTQYF. CDR3 in DNA: TGTGCCAGCAGTTGGGACACCACAGATACGCAGTATTTT. The V and J genes are TRBV2 and TRBJ2-3, with D possibly being TRBD1 (6 bases). Trimming took off 5 bases at V and 2 bases at J, with 8 bases between the two ends. There are 13 residues in the CDR3. Germline lookup yields CDR1 SNHLY and CDR2 FYNNEI.

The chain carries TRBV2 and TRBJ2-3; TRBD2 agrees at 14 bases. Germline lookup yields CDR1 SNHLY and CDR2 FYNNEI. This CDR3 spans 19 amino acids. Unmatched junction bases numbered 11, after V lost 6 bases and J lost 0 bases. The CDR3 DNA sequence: TGTGCCAGCAGCCCCGGACTAGCGGGGGGCCCCACTAGCACAGATACGCAGTATTTT. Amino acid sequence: CASSPGLAGGPTSTDTQYF.

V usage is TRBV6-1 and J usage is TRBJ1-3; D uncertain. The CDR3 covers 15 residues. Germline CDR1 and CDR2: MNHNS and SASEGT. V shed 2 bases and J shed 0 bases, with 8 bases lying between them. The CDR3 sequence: CASSERHGSGNTIYF. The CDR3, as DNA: TGTGCCAGCAGTGAACGCCACGGCTCTGGAAACACCATATATTTT.

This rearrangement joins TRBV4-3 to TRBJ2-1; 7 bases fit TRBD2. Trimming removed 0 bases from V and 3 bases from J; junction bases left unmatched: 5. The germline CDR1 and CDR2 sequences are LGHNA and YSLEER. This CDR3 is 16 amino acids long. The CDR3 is CASSQDAGVNYNEQFF. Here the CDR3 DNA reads TGCGCCAGCAGCCAAGATGCGGGGGTGAACTACAATGAGCAGTTCTTC.

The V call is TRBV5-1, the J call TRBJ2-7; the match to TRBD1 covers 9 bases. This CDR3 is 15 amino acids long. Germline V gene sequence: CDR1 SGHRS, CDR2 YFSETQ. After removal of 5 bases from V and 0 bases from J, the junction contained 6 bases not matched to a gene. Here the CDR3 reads CASRGGTGSSYEQYF. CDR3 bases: TGCGCCAGCAGGGGAGGGACAGGGAGCTCCTACGAGCAGTACTTC.

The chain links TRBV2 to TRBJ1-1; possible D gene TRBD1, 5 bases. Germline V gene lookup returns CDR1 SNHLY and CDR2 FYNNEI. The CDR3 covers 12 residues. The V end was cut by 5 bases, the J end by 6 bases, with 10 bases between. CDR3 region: CASSTQVAEAFF. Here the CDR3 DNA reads TGTGCCAGCAGTACACAGGTAGCTGAAGCTTTCTTT.

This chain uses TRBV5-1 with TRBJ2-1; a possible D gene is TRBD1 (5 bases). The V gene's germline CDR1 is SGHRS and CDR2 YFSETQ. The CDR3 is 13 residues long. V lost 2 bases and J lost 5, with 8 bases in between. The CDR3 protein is CASSFGHHNEQFF. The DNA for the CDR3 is TGCGCCAGCAGCTTTGGACACCACAATGAGCAGTTCTTC. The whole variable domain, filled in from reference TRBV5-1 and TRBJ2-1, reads KAGVTQTPRYLIKTRGQQVTLSCSPISGHRSVSWYQQTPGQGLQFLFEYFSETQRNKGNFPGRFSGRQFSNSRSEMNVSTLELGDSALYLCASSFGHHNEQFFGPGTRLTVL.

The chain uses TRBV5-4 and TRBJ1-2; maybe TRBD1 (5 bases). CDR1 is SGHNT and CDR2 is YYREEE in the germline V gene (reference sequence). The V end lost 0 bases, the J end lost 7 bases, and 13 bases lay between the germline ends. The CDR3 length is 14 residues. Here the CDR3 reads CASSLAGGTGGYTF. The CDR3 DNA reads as TGTGCCAGCAGCTTGGCCGGGGGAACGGGTGGCTACACCTTC.

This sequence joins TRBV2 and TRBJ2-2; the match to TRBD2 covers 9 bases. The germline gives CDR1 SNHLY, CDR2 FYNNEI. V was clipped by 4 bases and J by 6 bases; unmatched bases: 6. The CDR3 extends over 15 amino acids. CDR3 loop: CASSAGAGGAGELFF. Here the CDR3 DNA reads TGTGCCAGCAGTGCTGGGGCGGGGGGGGCCGGGGAGCTGTTTTTT.

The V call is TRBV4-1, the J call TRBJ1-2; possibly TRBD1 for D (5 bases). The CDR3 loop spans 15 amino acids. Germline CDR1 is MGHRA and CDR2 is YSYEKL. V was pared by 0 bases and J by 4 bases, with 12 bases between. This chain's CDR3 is CASSQEGVGIYGYTF. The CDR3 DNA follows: TGCGCCAGCAGCCAAGAAGGGGTTGGGATCTATGGCTACACCTTC.